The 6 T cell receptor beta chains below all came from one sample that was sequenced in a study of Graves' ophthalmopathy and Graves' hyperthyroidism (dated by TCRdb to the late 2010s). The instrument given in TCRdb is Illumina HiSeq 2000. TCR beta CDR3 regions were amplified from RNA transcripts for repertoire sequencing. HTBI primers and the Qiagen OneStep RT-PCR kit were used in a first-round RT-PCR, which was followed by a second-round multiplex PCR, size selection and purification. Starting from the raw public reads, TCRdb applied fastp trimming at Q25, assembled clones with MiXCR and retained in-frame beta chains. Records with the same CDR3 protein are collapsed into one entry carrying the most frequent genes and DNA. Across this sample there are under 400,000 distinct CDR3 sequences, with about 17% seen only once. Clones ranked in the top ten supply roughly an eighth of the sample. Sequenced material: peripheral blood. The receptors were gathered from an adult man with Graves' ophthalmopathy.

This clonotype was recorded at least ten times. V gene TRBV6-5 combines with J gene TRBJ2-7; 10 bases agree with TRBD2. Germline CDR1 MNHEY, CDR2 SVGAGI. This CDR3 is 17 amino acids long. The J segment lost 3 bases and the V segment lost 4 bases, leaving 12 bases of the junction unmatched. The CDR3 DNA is TGTGCCAGCAGTTTTACCCCTCGACTAGCGGGTCTCTACGAGCAGTACTTC. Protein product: CASSFTPRLAGLYEQYF.

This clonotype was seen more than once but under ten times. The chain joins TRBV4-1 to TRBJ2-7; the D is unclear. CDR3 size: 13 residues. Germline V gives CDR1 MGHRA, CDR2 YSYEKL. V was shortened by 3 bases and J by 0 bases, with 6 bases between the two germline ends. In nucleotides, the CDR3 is TGCGCCAGCAGCCATCAGGTCTCCTACGAGCAGTACTTC. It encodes CASSHQVSYEQYF.

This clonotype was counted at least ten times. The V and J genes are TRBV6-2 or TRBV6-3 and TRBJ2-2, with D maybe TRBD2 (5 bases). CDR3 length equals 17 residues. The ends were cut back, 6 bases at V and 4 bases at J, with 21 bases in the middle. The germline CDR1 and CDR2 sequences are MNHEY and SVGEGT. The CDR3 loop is CASSKGQTGSLTGELFF. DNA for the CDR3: TGTGCCAGCAGCAAAGGCCAGACGGGAAGCCTCACCGGGGAGCTGTTTTTT.

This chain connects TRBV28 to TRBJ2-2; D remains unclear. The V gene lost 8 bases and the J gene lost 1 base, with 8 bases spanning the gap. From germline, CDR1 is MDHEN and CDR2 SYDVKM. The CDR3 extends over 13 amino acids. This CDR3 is CASVSRNTGELFF. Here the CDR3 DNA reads TGTGCCAGCGTATCTAGGAACACCGGGGAGCTGTTTTTT.

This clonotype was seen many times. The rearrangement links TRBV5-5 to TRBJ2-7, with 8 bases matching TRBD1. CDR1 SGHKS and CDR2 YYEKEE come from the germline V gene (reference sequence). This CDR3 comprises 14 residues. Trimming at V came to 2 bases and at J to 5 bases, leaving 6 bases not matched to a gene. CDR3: CASSFGTGPDEQYF. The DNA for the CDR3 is TGTGCCAGCAGCTTCGGGACAGGTCCCGACGAGCAGTACTTC. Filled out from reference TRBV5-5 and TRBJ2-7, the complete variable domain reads DAGVTQSPTHLIKTRGQQVTLRCSPISGHKSVSWYQQVLGQGPQFIFQYYEKEERGRGNFPDRFSARQFPNYSSELNVNALLLGDSALYLCASSFGTGPDEQYFGPGTRLTVT.

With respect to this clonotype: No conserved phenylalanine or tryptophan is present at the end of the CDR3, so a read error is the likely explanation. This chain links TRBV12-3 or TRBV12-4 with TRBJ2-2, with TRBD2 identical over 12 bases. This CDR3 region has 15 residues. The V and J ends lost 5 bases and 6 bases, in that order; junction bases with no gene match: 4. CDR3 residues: CASSLTSGGPGELFI. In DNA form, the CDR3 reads TGTGCCAGCAGTCTGACTAGCGGGGGCCCCGGGGAGCTGTTTATT.